The rows below give T cell receptor beta chains drawn from one sample of a study of neurological immune-mediated disorders. TCRdb called the 5' RACE reads again in MiXCR, with one record for every CDR3 protein. The data contain around 76,000 distinct CDR3 sequences, about a tenth of them seen just once; the ten biggest clones take up 9.5% to 10%. Sequencing input: PBMCs. All receptors come from a man younger than 45 in good health. Both conserved end residues are part of each CDR3. A D gene is named only where the DNA matches it firmly. Clone size is not always given. Where it is, it says once, few, many or a class for expanded clones.

d_call j_call v_call clone_size cdr3_aa cdr3_nt
NA TRBJ2-3 TRBV29-1 many CSVEDHTASTDTQYF TGCAGCGTTGAAGATCATACCGCATCCACAGATACGCAGTATTTT
NA TRBJ2-1 TRBV12-3/TRBV12-4 many CASSLSSARALRGF TGTGCCAGCAGTTTAAGTTCAGCCCGGGCCCTACGTGGCTTC
NA TRBJ2-7 TRBV20-1 many CSARDTRSYEQYF TGCAGTGCTAGAGATACCAGATCCTACGAGCAGTACTTC
NA TRBJ2-1 TRBV11-2 many CASSLSAAYNEQFF TGTGCCAGCAGCTTATCAGCAGCCTACAATGAGCAGTTCTTC
TRBD1 TRBJ2-7 TRBV7-8 many CASSLLQGAQEQYF TGTGCCAGCAGCTTATTGCAGGGGGCGCAAGAGCAGTACTTC
NA TRBJ2-7 TRBV13 many CASSLVSEQYF TGTGCCAGCAGCTTAGTGAGCGAGCAGTACTTC
TRBD1 TRBJ2-5 TRBV29-1 many CSVLGQGGETQYF TGCAGCGTTCTGGGACAGGGGGGAGAGACCCAGTACTTC
NA TRBJ2-5 TRBV28 many CASSTPGLETQYF TGTGCCAGCAGTACCCCGGGCCTTGAGACCCAGTACTTC
NA TRBJ2-2 TRBV20-1 NA CSARSATERELFF TGCAGTGCTAGATCCGCGACCGAACGGGAGCTGTTTTTT
NA TRBJ2-2 TRBV5-1 few CASSLAMDTGELFF TGCGCCAGCAGCTTGGCCATGGACACCGGGGAGCTGTTTTTT
NA TRBJ1-2 TRBV5-5 many CASSATGTPNYGYTF TGTGCCAGCAGCGCCACCGGGACACCAAACTATGGCTACACCTTC
TRBD2 TRBJ2-1 TRBV14 many CASSQGTSGRVYNEQFF TGTGCCAGCAGCCAAGGAACAAGCGGGAGGGTTTACAATGAGCAGTTCTTC
NA TRBJ2-2 TRBV19 NA CASISVANTGELFF TGTGCCAGTATTTCGGTGGCGAACACCGGGGAGCTGTTTTTT
TRBD2 TRBJ2-1 TRBV5-1 many CASSFSGGSYNEQFF TGCGCCAGCAGCTTTAGCGGGGGCTCCTACAATGAGCAGTTCTTC
NA TRBJ2-3 TRBV10-3 few CAISDLGSTDTQYF TGTGCCATCAGTGATCTCGGTAGCACAGATACGCAGTATTTT
TRBD2 TRBJ2-2 TRBV12-3/TRBV12-4 many CASSLISGSTGELFF TGTGCCAGCAGTTTGATAAGCGGGAGTACCGGGGAGCTGTTTTTT
TRBD2 TRBJ2-1 TRBV5-6 many CASSWGGEQFF TGTGCCAGCAGCTGGGGGGGGGAGCAGTTCTTC
NA TRBJ2-4 TRBV7-2 many CASSSPGDIQYF TGTGCCAGCAGCTCCCCAGGGGACATTCAGTACTTC
NA TRBJ1-3 TRBV11-2 many CASSSLNTIYF TGTGCCAGCAGCTCCCTAAACACCATATATTTT
TRBD2 TRBJ2-1 TRBV20-1 many CSARTGLAGGRNEQFF TGCAGTGCTAGGACGGGACTAGCGGGTGGGAGGAATGAGCAGTTCTTC
NA TRBJ2-5 TRBV4-2 many CASSQGGWGETQYF TGTGCCAGCAGCCAAGGTGGCTGGGGAGAGACCCAGTACTTC
TRBD1 TRBJ1-4 TRBV5-1 many CASSWTGTGGEKLFF TGCGCCAGCAGCTGGACCGGGACAGGGGGCGAAAAACTGTTTTTT
TRBD1 TRBJ1-1 TRBV29-1 many CSVESGTGVRNTEAFF TGCAGCGTTGAATCGGGGACAGGGGTCCGGAACACTGAAGCTTTCTTT
TRBD1 TRBJ1-5 TRBV28 many CASSYRGGNQPQHF TGTGCCAGCAGCTACAGGGGAGGCAATCAGCCCCAGCATTTT
TRBD2 TRBJ2-3 TRBV20-1 many CSARDWGGSTDTQYF TGCAGTGCTAGAGATTGGGGGGGAAGCACAGATACGCAGTATTTT
TRBD2 TRBJ2-3 TRBV3-1 NA CASSPHSGRGPTDTQYF TGTGCCAGCAGCCCTCATAGCGGGAGGGGGCCGACGGATACGCAGTATTTT
NA TRBJ2-1 TRBV27 many CASSPSLSGRRSGEQFF TGTGCCAGCAGTCCTTCCCTTTCAGGGCGGAGGAGTGGTGAGCAGTTCTTC
NA TRBJ2-7 TRBV20-1 many CSARGSGSSYEQYF TGCAGTGCTAGAGGCTCGGGGTCCTCCTACGAGCAGTACTTC
NA TRBJ1-1 TRBV20-1 many CSARDSLGLNTEAFF TGCAGTGCTAGAGATTCATTGGGACTCAACACTGAAGCTTTCTTT
TRBD1 TRBJ2-5 TRBV14 many CASTRQGNPPYQETQYF TGTGCCAGCACCCGACAGGGGAATCCCCCGTACCAAGAGACCCAGTACTTC
TRBD1 TRBJ2-7 TRBV15 many CATSRDIGTGNEQYF TGTGCCACCAGCAGAGATATAGGGACAGGGAACGAGCAGTACTTC
NA TRBJ1-2 TRBV10-3 many CAISEEGYYGYTF TGTGCCATCAGTGAGGAGGGTTACTATGGCTACACCTTC
NA TRBJ2-6 TRBV9 few CASSATGAGANVLTF TGTGCCAGCAGCGCCACGGGAGCCGGGGCCAACGTCCTGACTTTC
NA TRBJ1-1 TRBV2 many CASSEAGDTEAFF TGTGCCAGCAGTGAAGCAGGGGACACTGAAGCTTTCTTT
TRBD2 TRBJ2-7 TRBV20-1 many CSVGTSGLSYEQYF TGCAGTGTGGGGACTAGCGGACTTTCCTACGAGCAGTACTTC
TRBD1 TRBJ1-5 TRBV10-2 many CASYRGPYSNQPQHF TGCGCCAGCTACAGGGGGCCGTATAGCAATCAGCCCCAGCATTTT
TRBD2 TRBJ2-5 TRBV6-5 many CASSYRAGGYQETQYF TGTGCCAGCAGTTACCGGGCGGGAGGGTACCAAGAGACCCAGTACTTC
NA TRBJ2-5 TRBV29-1 many CSVEDKDRRETQYF TGCAGCGTTGAAGATAAAGACAGAAGAGAGACCCAGTACTTC
TRBD2 TRBJ2-3 TRBV6-5 many CASSYLSGRTDTQYF TGTGCCAGCAGTTACCTGAGCGGGAGGACAGATACGCAGTATTTT
TRBD2 TRBJ2-7 TRBV18 few CASSLTSDYEQYF TGTGCCAGCTCACTAACTAGCGACTACGAGCAGTACTTC
NA TRBJ2-2 TRBV5-6 many CASSFGPANTGELFF TGTGCCAGCAGCTTCGGGCCCGCGAACACCGGGGAGCTGTTTTTT
TRBD1 TRBJ1-1 TRBV7-9 many CASSQQGEGTEAFF TGTGCCAGCAGCCAGCAGGGGGAAGGGACTGAAGCTTTCTTT
NA TRBJ2-4 TRBV11-2 many CASSPSHLAKNIQYF TGTGCCAGCAGTCCCAGTCATCTAGCCAAAAACATTCAGTACTTC
TRBD2 TRBJ2-1 TRBV5-1 many CASSSGLAGDPPLF TGCGCCAGCAGCTCCGGACTAGCGGGAGACCCTCCGCTCTTC
NA TRBJ1-4 TRBV24-1 many CATSDPGGEEKLFF TGTGCCACCAGTGATCCGGGGGGCGAGGAAAAACTGTTTTTT
NA TRBJ2-1 TRBV12-3/TRBV12-4 many CASSFTGINNEQFF TGTGCCAGCAGTTTTACGGGTATAAACAATGAGCAGTTCTTC